This T cell receptor beta chain was observed in a study of blood T cell repertoires in COVID-19. Overall study: Sources were T cells, B-cell-depleted T cells, or PBMCs; the material itself was cDNA or gDNA.

Repertoires were generated with immunoSEQ multiplex PCR, while TCRdb's copy carries only in-frame clones and drops some. The table lists 300,000 to 350,000 clones, approximately 83% of them singletons. J was trimmed by 5 bases and V by 3 bases; bases with no gene match: 2. CDR1 MRHNA and CDR2 SNTAGT come from the germline V gene. This CDR3 region has 14 residues. This clone was counted at least ten times. The sequenced sample consisted of PBMCs or T cells enriched from blood (not recorded which). This TCR was recovered from a man younger than 40 who had recovered from COVID-19. This chain uses TRBV6-4 with TRBJ2-1; 9 bases agree with TRBD2. CDR3 region: CASSERGGHNEQFF. CDR3 nucleotide sequence: TGTGCCAGCAGTGAGCGGGGGGGCCACAATGAGCAGTTCTTC.